Listed below are T cell receptor beta chains from one sample, sequenced in a study of cytomegalovirus exposure and HLA in healthy donors. Only in-frame clones appear in the TCRdb table, and some are missing; sequencing was by immunoSEQ multiplex PCR. The sample comprises about 89,000 clones, approximately 83% of which are singletons, and under 4.5% rests with the top ten. The sequenced material came from PBMCs. The receptors stem from a female donor in good health and CMV-seropositive. The CDR3 runs from the conserved cysteine through the conserved F or W. The D gene is left open where the match is weak. Clone size is given for some rows only: seen once, a few or many times, or a class if the clone is expanded.

>TRBV4-1|.|TRBJ2-7|.
CASSQGNRASEQYF
TGCGCCAGCAGCCAAGGGAACAGGGCGAGCGAGCAGTACTTC
>TRBV9|.|TRBJ1-3|.
CASSVRSQISGNTIYF
TGTGCCAGCAGCGTACGCAGTCAGATCTCTGGAAACACCATATATTTT
>TRBV5-1|.|TRBJ1-2|TRBD1
CASSLGQGAPTNGYTF
TGCGCCAGCAGCTTGGGGCAGGGGGCCCCTACCAATGGCTACACCTTC
>TRBV10-2|.|TRBJ2-2|.
CASSVTRQTGELFF
TGCGCCAGCAGTGTTACCCGACAGACCGGGGAGCTGTTTTTT
>TRBV4-1|once|TRBJ1-5|TRBD1
CASSQAGGNQPQHF
TGCGCCAGCAGCCAGGCAGGGGGGAATCAGCCCCAGCATTTT
>TRBV5-1|once|TRBJ2-7|TRBD2
CASRTSGGANEQYF
TGCGCCAGCCGTACTAGCGGAGGGGCCAACGAGCAGTACTTC
>TRBV7-9|.|TRBJ2-2|TRBD2
CASSPIGRGVFTGELFF
TGTGCCAGCAGCCCAATTGGGCGGGGGGTCTTCACCGGGGAGCTGTTTTTT
>TRBV30|.|TRBJ2-1|.
CAWSVRGGRFF
TGTGCCTGGAGTGTACGTGGAGGGAGGTTCTTC
>TRBV7-2|.|TRBJ2-5|TRBD1
CASSIGQGEETQYF
TGTGCCAGCAGCATTGGACAGGGGGAAGAGACCCAGTACTTC
>TRBV6-1|.|TRBJ1-1|TRBD1
CASSRLGQVNTEAFF
TGTGCCAGCAGTCGGTTGGGACAGGTGAACACTGAAGCTTTCTTT
>TRBV5-4|.|TRBJ2-7|.
CASSSIDEQYF
TGTGCCAGCAGCTCCATTGACGAGCAGTACTTC
>TRBV19|.|TRBJ1-5|.
CASSFGGNSNQPQHF
TGTGCCAGTAGTTTCGGAGGGAATAGCAATCAGCCCCAGCATTTT
>TRBV6-5|few|TRBJ1-5|.
CASSYSGEQPQHF
TGTGCCAGCAGTTACTCCGGGGAACAGCCCCAGCATTTT
>TRBV5-6|.|TRBJ1-2|.
CASSAGSPGYTF
TGTGCCAGCAGCGCGGGGTCTCCTGGCTACACCTTC
>TRBV7-2|few|TRBJ2-7|.
CASSTRRGIIYEQYF
TGTGCCAGCAGCACCCGGCGGGGCATCATATACGAGCAGTACTTC
>TRBV28|.|TRBJ2-7|.
CASGGRGYEQYF
TGTGCCAGCGGGGGCAGGGGCTACGAGCAGTACTTC
>TRBV7-6|.|TRBJ2-3|.
CASSLGTSTSTDTQYF
TGTGCCAGCAGCTTAGGGACAAGTACTAGCACAGATACGCAGTATTTT
>TRBV18|few|TRBJ1-3|TRBD1
CASSLQGTGNTIYF
TGTGCCAGCTCACTACAGGGGACCGGAAACACCATATATTTT
>TRBV7-2|.|TRBJ2-7|TRBD1
CASSSGWGQPTYEQYF
TGTGCCAGCAGCTCAGGGTGGGGACAGCCGACCTACGAGCAGTACTTC
>TRBV19|.|TRBJ2-5|.
CASSGRDRQETQYF
TGTGCCAGTAGTGGACGGGATAGGCAGGAGACCCAGTACTTC
>TRBV6-4|.|TRBJ1-1|.
CASSERGRTEAFF
TGTGCCAGCAGTGAACGGGGGAGGACTGAAGCTTTCTTT
>TRBV6-5|.|TRBJ2-5|TRBD2
CASRETGGTQYF
TGTGCCAGCAGAGAAACGGGGGGGACCCAGTACTTC
>TRBV6-1|few|TRBJ1-3|.
CASSETGSSGNTIYF
TGTGCCAGCAGTGAAACAGGGTCAAGTGGAAACACCATATATTTT
>TRBV25-1|.|TRBJ1-4|TRBD1
CASRPNTGAISREKLFF
TGTGCCAGCCGCCCCAATACAGGGGCTATCAGTCGTGAAAAACTGTTTTTT
>TRBV5-1|.|TRBJ2-7|.
CASSSTMAIQSSYEQYF
TGCGCCAGCAGCTCCACCATGGCTATACAGAGCTCCTACGAGCAGTACTTC
>TRBV7-9|.|TRBJ2-1|.
CASSLLGNSYNEQFF
TGTGCCAGCAGCTTGTTGGGCAACTCCTACAATGAGCAGTTCTTC
>TRBV29-1|.|TRBJ2-7|TRBD2
CSVESPGRGNEQYF
TGCAGCGTTGAATCGCCAGGGCGGGGGAACGAGCAGTACTTC
>TRBV6-1|.|TRBJ2-7|TRBD1
CASSGQAVGEQYF
TGTGCCAGCAGCGGACAGGCTGTCGGCGAGCAGTACTTC
>TRBV4-1|once|TRBJ2-7|.
CASSQVLRESYEQYF
TGCGCCAGCAGCCAAGTTTTACGGGAATCCTACGAGCAGTACTTC
>TRBV7-7|once|TRBJ2-5|TRBD2
CASSSSGSRETQYF
TGTGCTAGCAGCTCTAGCGGGAGCCGGGAGACCCAGTACTTC
>TRBV9|.|TRBJ2-1|TRBD1
CASSVDGTGYNEQFF
TGTGCCAGCAGCGTAGACGGGACAGGATACAATGAGCAGTTCTTC
>TRBV10-3|.|TRBJ1-2|.
CAISEAPGGYTF
TGTGCCATCAGTGAAGCGCCCGGTGGCTACACCTTC
>TRBV5-1|.|TRBJ2-3|.
CASSPQGADTQYF
TGCGCCAGCAGCCCTCAAGGGGCAGATACGCAGTATTTT
>TRBV10-2|.|TRBJ2-7|.
CASSEGVFTSYEQYF
TGCGCCAGCAGTGAGGGAGTTTTTACCTCCTACGAGCAGTACTTC
>TRBV4-1|.|TRBJ2-7|TRBD2
CASSPGGTSVNEQYF
TGCGCCAGCAGCCCCGGGGGGACTAGCGTAAACGAGCAGTACTTC
>TRBV29-1|.|TRBJ1-4|TRBD1
CSVVGQSNEKLFF
TGCAGCGTTGTGGGACAGAGTAATGAAAAACTGTTTTTT
>TRBV5-1|.|TRBJ2-5|.
CASSLGGTDQETQYF
TGCGCCAGCAGCTTAGGCGGGACAGACCAAGAGACCCAGTACTTC
>TRBV27|.|TRBJ2-5|TRBD1
CASRQRGAGGASQYF
TGTGCCAGCAGGCAAAGGGGGGCAGGGGGCGCATCCCAGTACTTC
>TRBV11-2|.|TRBJ2-2|TRBD2
CASSLDLRLAAGELFF
TGTGCCAGCAGCTTAGATCTGAGACTAGCCGCCGGGGAGCTGTTTTTT
>TRBV6-5|.|TRBJ1-2|.
CASSYSQIPGYGYTF
TGTGCCAGCAGCTACTCCCAGATTCCAGGCTATGGCTACACCTTC
>TRBV2|.|TRBJ2-7|TRBD1
CASISGTGGREQYF
TGTGCCAGCATTTCCGGGACAGGGGGCCGGGAGCAGTACTTC
>TRBV5-1|once|TRBJ2-2|TRBD2
CASSLVSGGDTGELFF
TGCGCCAGCAGCTTGGTGAGCGGGGGGGACACCGGGGAGCTGTTTTTT
>TRBV12-5|once|TRBJ2-1|.
CASGTTSNEQFF
TGTGCTAGTGGTACGACTAGCAATGAGCAGTTCTTC
>TRBV5-6|.|TRBJ1-5|.
CASSLGQVGPQHF
TGTGCCAGCAGCTTGGGACAGGTTGGACCCCAGCATTTT
>TRBV5-1|.|TRBJ1-1|TRBD1
CASSLTGTGTGEAFF
TGCGCCAGCAGCCTTACCGGGACAGGGACGGGCGAAGCTTTCTTT
>TRBV4-1|.|TRBJ1-3|.
CASSQGQGNTIYF
TGCGCCAGCAGCCAGGGACAAGGAAACACCATATATTTT
>TRBV7-9|.|TRBJ2-7|.
CASSRTRPGPRAYEQYF
TGTGCCAGCAGCCGCACCCGCCCGGGCCCCAGGGCCTACGAGCAGTACTTC
>TRBV7-9|.|TRBJ2-7|TRBD1
CASSPDRGSSYEQYF
TGTGCCAGCAGTCCCGACAGGGGGAGCTCCTACGAGCAGTACTTC
>TRBV30|.|TRBJ1-1|TRBD1
CAWSVDRGRCGAFF
TGTGCCTGGAGTGTAGACAGGGGGAGATGCGGGGCTTTCTTT
>TRBV11-2|.|TRBJ1-4|.
CASSTLQGLSIEKLFF
TGTGCCAGCAGCACCCTTCAGGGGCTTTCGATTGAAAAACTGTTTTTT
>TRBV7-9|.|TRBJ2-5|.
CASSGVEGVETQYF
TGTGCCAGCAGCGGTGTGGAGGGAGTAGAGACCCAGTACTTC
>TRBV27|.|TRBJ1-5|TRBD1
CASSSRGTGAVQPQHF
TGTGCCAGCAGTTCCCGAGGGACAGGCGCCGTTCAGCCCCAGCATTTT
>TRBV7-9|.|TRBJ2-7|TRBD1
CASNVGGTGFSSYEQYF
TGTGCCAGCAACGTAGGGGGGACAGGGTTCAGCTCCTACGAGCAGTACTTC
>TRBV9|.|TRBJ2-7|.
CASSGSSDEQYF
TGTGCCAGCAGCGGGAGCTCTGACGAGCAGTACTTC
>TRBV27|.|TRBJ1-3|TRBD1
CASSPRTGAGNTIYF
TGTGCCAGCAGTCCACGAACAGGGGCCGGAAACACCATATATTTT
>TRBV5-5|.|TRBJ1-2|.
CASSLAELIGDGYTF
TGTGCCAGCAGCTTGGCTGAACTGATAGGGGATGGCTACACCTTC
>TRBV19|few|TRBJ2-7|.
CASSLSGVYTYEQYF
TGTGCCAGTAGCCTTAGCGGTGTGTATACCTACGAGCAGTACTTC
>TRBV9|.|TRBJ2-2|.
CASSSRVPGELFF
TGTGCCAGCAGCTCCCGGGTACCCGGGGAGCTGTTTTTT
>TRBV5-1|.|TRBJ2-1|TRBD1
CASSLGQGVYNEQFF
TGCGCCAGCAGCTTAGGGCAGGGGGTCTACAATGAGCAGTTCTTC
>TRBV27|.|TRBJ2-5|TRBD2
CASSLFGLAGGRNQETQYF
TGTGCCAGCAGTTTATTCGGACTAGCGGGGGGCCGAAACCAAGAGACCCAGTACTTC